The 28 T cell receptor beta chains presented below share a single source sample, sequenced in a study of T cell responses to AZD1222 COVID-19 vaccine. The assay was immunoSEQ multiplex PCR, and TCRdb's table has in-frame clones only and misses some. The table shows around 130,000 clones, with 70% to 90% occurring only once. The specimen was peripheral blood, collected on day 0 of AZD1222 vaccination. Every receptor here comes from an adult in good health.

V usage is TRBV3-1 (or the pseudogene TRBV3-2) and J usage is TRBJ2-3, with TRBD2 matching 10 bases. The CDR3 spans 19 residues. Germline-derived CDR1 and CDR2 are LGHDT and YNNKEL (reference sequence). Losses at the gene ends were 4 bases for V and 4 bases for J; bases not matched to a gene: 17. Here the CDR3 reads CASSPGRLASGRGSDTQYF. CDR3 DNA: TGTGCCAGCAGCCCAGGCCGACTGGCTAGCGGGAGAGGGTCAGATACGCAGTATTTT.

V usage is TRBV18 and J usage is TRBJ2-1; D is possibly TRBD1 (5 bases). Trimming took off 3 bases at V and 6 bases at J, with 12 bases between the two ends. Germline V gene data show CDR1 as KGHSH and CDR2 as LQKENI. The CDR3 consists of 14 residues. Here the CDR3 DNA reads TGTGCCAGCTCACCCTTAACCACAGGCAATGAGCAGTTCTTC. Encoded protein: CASSPLTTGNEQFF.

The J gene is TRBJ2-6, the V gene TRBV7-9; the match to TRBD1 covers 10 bases. The CDR3 sequence is 17 residues long. V gave up 5 bases and J gave up 3 bases; unmatched junction bases: 7. The germline CDR1 and CDR2 sequences are SEHNR and FQNEAQ (reference sequence). CDR3 DNA sequence: TGTGCCAGCAGCCGTCCGGGACAGGGGTTTGGGGCCAACGTCCTGACTTTC. The encoded protein is CASSRPGQGFGANVLTF. The whole variable domain, remainder taken from reference TRBV7-9 and TRBJ2-6, is DTGVSQNPRHKITKRGQNVTFRCDPISEHNRLYWYRQTLGQGPEFLTYFQNEAQLEKSRLLSDRFSAERPKGSFSTLEIQRTEQGDSAMYLCASSRPGQGFGANVLTFGAGSRLTVL.

J is TRBJ1-4 and V is TRBV7-2; D is unresolved. V lost 5 bases and J lost 1, with 11 bases in between. The germline CDR1 and CDR2 sequences are SGHTA and FQGNSA. This CDR3 comprises 15 residues. CDR3 in DNA: TGTGCCAGCAGCCTACGTGCAGGAACTAATGAAAAACTGTTTTTT. Amino acids: CASSLRAGTNEKLFF.

The chain couples TRBV4-1 to TRBJ1-1; D perhaps matches TRBD1 (6 bases). The ends were cut back, 0 bases at V and 5 bases at J, with 19 bases in the middle. The germline gives CDR1 MGHRA, CDR2 YSYEKL. The CDR3 covers 17 residues. CDR3 loop: CASSQDPLRQAVTEAFF. The DNA for the CDR3 is TGCGCCAGCAGCCAAGACCCCCTCCGACAGGCTGTGACTGAAGCTTTCTTT.

There are a few counts of this clone. The gene calls are TRBV27 and TRBJ2-1; D ambiguous. This CDR3 is 16 amino acids long. V lost 7 bases to trimming and J lost 2 bases, with 18 bases between them. The V gene's germline CDR1 is MNHEY and CDR2 SMNVEV (reference sequence). Here the CDR3 reads CASTLGNPIPYNEQFF. The CDR3 DNA follows: TGTGCCAGCACCTTGGGGAACCCGATACCCTACAATGAGCAGTTCTTC.

This clone was seen just once. This rearrangement joins TRBV7-9 to TRBJ2-7; 8 bases map to TRBD1. This CDR3 is 14 amino acids long. CDR1 is SEHNR, CDR2 FQNEAQ, per germline (reference sequence). V shed 4 bases and J 3 bases; nucleotides not matched to a gene: 5. The CDR3 coding sequence is TGTGCCAGCAGCTCTGGACAGGGTGTCTACGAGCAGTACTTC. As protein: CASSSGQGVYEQYF.

This clone occurred a few times. The genes are TRBV7-2 and TRBJ2-3; 8 nucleotides align to TRBD2. Germline V CDR1 and CDR2: SGHTA, FQGNSA. The ends lost 1 base at V and 2 bases at J; junction bases unmatched: 11. This CDR3 has 18 amino acids. CDR3 DNA: TGTGCCAGCAGCTTAGATCCCCTAGCGGGTTACGACACAGATACGCAGTATTTT. Its protein product is CASSLDPLAGYDTDTQYF.

The chain couples TRBV6-5 to TRBJ1-5; TRBD1 is a possible D gene (5 bases). Germline V gene data show CDR1 as MNHEY and CDR2 as SVGAGI. CDR3 size: 14 residues. V gave up 7 bases and J gave up 2 bases, with 12 bases separating them. The CDR3 nucleotides are TGTGCCAGCAAGGACACCGGGGGCAATCAGCCCCAGCATTTT. It is translated as CASKDTGGNQPQHF.

This clone was seen a single time. V gene TRBV7-9 combines with J gene TRBJ2-1, with 10 bases matching TRBD2. Germline CDR1 and CDR2: SEHNR and FQNEAQ (reference sequence). The length of the CDR3 is 16 residues. J was trimmed by 2 bases and V by 5 bases; bases with no gene match: 6. The chain's CDR3 is CASSPSGGATYNEQFF. The CDR3 DNA follows: TGTGCCAGCAGCCCGAGCGGGGGGGCCACCTACAATGAGCAGTTCTTC. Supplemented by reference TRBV7-9 and TRBJ2-1, the full variable domain reads DTGVSQNPRHKITKRGQNVTFRCDPISEHNRLYWYRQTLGQGPEFLTYFQNEAQLEKSRLLSDRFSAERPKGSFSTLEIQRTEQGDSAMYLCASSPSGGATYNEQFFGPGTRLTVL.

V is TRBV29-1 and J is TRBJ1-1; 8 bases match TRBD1. V was clipped by 7 bases and J by 2 bases; unmatched bases: 6. This CDR3 spans 13 amino acids. Per the germline V gene, CDR1 is SQVTM and CDR2 is ANQGSEA. The CDR3 region is CSASDRVNTEAFF. CDR3 DNA: TGCAGCGCGTCGGACAGGGTCAACACTGAAGCTTTCTTT.

V is TRBV18 and J is TRBJ1-2; D is perhaps TRBD1 (5 bases). Germline V gene sequence: CDR1 KGHSH, CDR2 LQKENI. Trimming pared 3 bases from V and 1 base from J, leaving 15 bases between. The CDR3 spans 16 residues. This CDR3 reads CASSPLDSLLNYGYTF. The CDR3 nucleotides are TGTGCCAGCTCACCCCTCGACAGCCTACTTAACTATGGCTACACCTTC.

V and J are TRBV6-5 and TRBJ2-7, with 10 bases that match TRBD1. V lost 6 bases, J lost 1 base, and 6 bases stayed unmatched. The CDR3 is 15 amino acids. Germline lookup yields CDR1 MNHEY and CDR2 SVGAGI. CDR3 in amino acids: CASSPTGGPSYEQYF. In DNA, the CDR3 is TGTGCCAGCAGCCCGACAGGGGGCCCTTCCTACGAGCAGTACTTC.

The chain recombines TRBV7-9 with TRBJ2-1, with 9 nucleotides matching TRBD2. CDR3 length: 13 amino acids. V trimming: 11 bases; J trimming: 7 bases; junction bases outside the gene matches: 9. Germline V lookup: CDR1 SEHNR, CDR2 FQNEAQ (reference sequence). DNA of the CDR3: TGTGCCTGCTTAAAGGCGGGAGGGAATGAGCAGTTCTTC. Encoded protein: CACLKAGGNEQFF.

The V and J genes are TRBV19 and TRBJ1-1; 8 bases line up with TRBD1. Germline CDR1 and CDR2: LNHDA and SQIVND (reference sequence). The ends lost 10 bases at V and 1 base at J; junction bases unmatched: 5. The CDR3 extends over 13 amino acids. CDR3 region: CATKDRGNTEAFF. CDR3 coding DNA: TGTGCCACCAAAGACAGGGGGAACACTGAAGCTTTCTTT.

The J gene is TRBJ2-2, the V gene TRBV15; D ambiguous. The CDR3 covers 13 residues. Germline V lookup: CDR1 LNHNV, CDR2 YYDKDF (reference sequence). The V end lost 2 bases, the J end lost 2 bases, and 3 bases lay between the germline ends. CDR3 residues: CATSRRNTGELFF. DNA for the CDR3: TGTGCCACCAGCAGAAGAAACACCGGGGAGCTGTTTTTT.

The J gene is TRBJ1-5, the V gene TRBV7-9, with 10 bases identical to TRBD1. This CDR3 region has 15 residues. The ends lost 5 bases at V and 6 bases at J; junction bases unmatched: 7. Germline CDR1 is SEHNR and CDR2 is FQNEAQ (reference sequence). CDR3 loop: CASSHGQGGFQPQHF. The DNA for the CDR3 is TGTGCCAGCAGCCATGGACAGGGGGGTTTTCAGCCCCAGCATTTT.

The chain recombines TRBV6-5 with TRBJ2-7, with D uncertain. The CDR3 covers 12 residues. Trimming took off 5 bases at V and 4 bases at J, with 9 bases between the two ends. Looked up from germline, CDR1 is MNHEY and CDR2 is SVGAGI. This CDR3 is CASSPRIYEQYF. As DNA, the CDR3 is TGTGCCAGCAGTCCCAGGATTTACGAGCAGTACTTC.

This chain links TRBV27 with TRBJ2-5; D is undetermined. The V gene's germline CDR1 is MNHEY and CDR2 SMNVEV (reference sequence). V was shortened by 2 bases and J by 9 bases, with 19 bases between the two germline ends. The CDR3 is 15 residues long. CDR3 protein: CASSLRQVLHASQYF. The DNA for the CDR3 is TGTGCCAGCAGTTTACGGCAGGTACTCCACGCGTCCCAGTACTTC.

V is TRBV6-5 and J is TRBJ1-2, with D possibly being TRBD1 (6 bases). V lost 8 bases and J 7 bases, leaving 14 bases between the germline ends. Germline V lookup: CDR1 MNHEY, CDR2 SVGAGI. CDR3 length: 12 residues. Here the CDR3 DNA reads TGTGCCAGCCGCACAGGGACGAGTGGCTACACCTTC. Its protein product is CASRTGTSGYTF.

This sequence joins TRBV6-5 and TRBJ1-1; D might be TRBD1 (5 bases). V shed 4 bases and J shed 5 bases, with 17 bases lying between them. The length of the CDR3 is 15 residues. From germline, CDR1 is MNHEY and CDR2 SVGAGI. The chain's CDR3 is CASSSYYVGGTEAFF. In nucleotides, the CDR3 is TGTGCCAGCAGTTCCTATTATGTGGGGGGAACTGAAGCTTTCTTT.

This clone has more than one count but fewer than ten. The chain is built from TRBV29-1 and TRBJ2-6, with a possible D match to TRBD1 (5 bases). The V end was cut by 0 bases, the J end by 2 bases, with 11 bases between. This CDR3 comprises 16 residues. Germline assignment: CDR1 SQVTM and CDR2 ANQGSEA. CDR3 in amino acids: CSVEDNRRAGANVLTF. CDR3 bases: TGCAGCGTTGAAGATAATCGCAGGGCTGGGGCCAACGTCCTGACTTTC.

The chain recombines TRBV15 with TRBJ2-3, with 9 bases fitting TRBD2. V shed 0 bases and J 4 bases; nucleotides not matched to a gene: 8. The CDR3 has 17 residues. CDR1 is LNHNV and CDR2 is YYDKDF in the germline V gene (reference sequence). CDR3 region: CATSRDPGGRAADTQYF. The CDR3 DNA sequence: TGTGCCACCAGCAGAGATCCCGGCGGGAGGGCCGCAGATACGCAGTATTTT.

This sequence joins TRBV7-9 and TRBJ2-7; 12 bases are a match to TRBD2. From germline, CDR1 is SEHNR and CDR2 FQNEAQ (reference sequence). The CDR3 is 14 residues long. V gave up 8 bases and J gave up 3 bases; unmatched junction bases: 5. The CDR3 protein is CASRTSGTLYEQYF. The CDR3 DNA sequence: TGTGCCAGCCGGACTAGCGGGACGCTCTACGAGCAGTACTTC.

This chain links TRBV6-2 or TRBV6-3 with TRBJ1-1; 7 nucleotides align to TRBD1. Germline assignment: CDR1 MNHEY and CDR2 SVGEGT. The CDR3 sequence is 17 residues long. The J segment lost 3 bases and the V segment lost 6 bases, leaving 16 bases of the junction unmatched. The CDR3 sequence: CASSRYRGHGEDTEAFF. The CDR3 DNA follows: TGTGCCAGCAGCCGCTACAGGGGTCATGGGGAGGACACTGAAGCTTTCTTT.

The table lists this clone with a count of one. V and J are TRBV6-6 and TRBJ1-5, with D perhaps TRBD1 (6 bases). Germline V gene lookup returns CDR1 MNHNY and CDR2 SVGAGI (reference sequence). V was shortened by 5 bases and J by 2 bases, with 19 bases between the two germline ends. The CDR3 runs to 17 residues. The CDR3 DNA reads TGTGCCAGCAGTCGAGGGGGGCAGGGGATTGGCAATCAGCCCCAGCATTTT. This codes for CASSRGGQGIGNQPQHF.

This clone was detected once. V usage is TRBV4-3 and J usage is TRBJ2-3; unclear D gene. Per germline, CDR1 LGHNA and CDR2 YSLEER. Trimming left V 4 bases short and J 7 bases short, with 9 bases between. The CDR3 runs 12 residues. Here the CDR3 DNA reads TGCGCCAGCAGCCGGAAAGCACATACGCAGTATTTT. Translating it yields CASSRKAHTQYF.

This chain links TRBV18 with TRBJ1-1; the D gene is possibly TRBD1 (6 bases). V lost 6 bases and J lost 1, with 12 bases in between. CDR3 length: 14 amino acids. Germline CDR1 reads KGHSH; CDR2 reads LQKENI. CDR3 sequence: CASSPGTPNTEAFF. The CDR3 nucleotides read TGTGCCAGCTCCCCCGGGACACCGAACACTGAAGCTTTCTTT.